Listed below are T cell receptor beta chains from one sample, sequenced in a study of blood T cells in healthy people across ages. TCRdb passed the 5' RACE reads through MiXCR, listing each CDR3 protein once. The sample has almost 1 million distinct CDR3 sequences; roughly 51% are singletons. Sequenced input: blood. These receptors all stem from a woman aged 60 to 75 in good health. The CDR3 runs from the conserved cysteine through the conserved F or W. The order of the fields is J gene, clone size, D gene, V gene, CDR3 protein, CDR3 DNA. The D gene is left open where the match is weak. Only part of the rows carry a size: once, few, many, or a class if the clone is expanded.

j_gene: TRBJ2-4
abundance: few
d_gene: TRBD2
v_gene: TRBV4-1
CDR3aa: CASSQATIAGGTKNIQYF
CDR3nt: TGCGCCAGCAGCCAGGCTACTATAGCGGGTGGGACCAAAAACATTCAGTACTTC

j_gene: TRBJ1-2
abundance: few
d_gene: TRBD1
v_gene: TRBV7-9
CDR3aa: CASSSTVTGREYGYTF
CDR3nt: TGTGCCAGCAGCTCCACGGTGACAGGGAGAGAATATGGCTACACCTTC

j_gene: TRBJ2-1
abundance: -
d_gene: TRBD2
v_gene: TRBV9
CDR3aa: CASTPGLAGLHEQFF
CDR3nt: TGTGCCAGCACCCCCGGGCTAGCGGGACTCCATGAGCAGTTCTTC

j_gene: TRBJ2-7
abundance: few
d_gene: -
v_gene: TRBV6-2/TRBV6-3
CDR3aa: CASSYRETFPYEQYF
CDR3nt: TGTGCCAGCAGTTACAGGGAGACTTTCCCCTACGAGCAGTACTTC

j_gene: TRBJ2-1
abundance: few
d_gene: TRBD2
v_gene: TRBV18
CDR3aa: CASSPTGTSGGYEQFF
CDR3nt: TGTGCCAGCTCACCGACTGGGACTAGCGGGGGCTATGAGCAGTTCTTC

j_gene: TRBJ2-1
abundance: many
d_gene: -
v_gene: TRBV4-2
CDR3aa: CASSQDSGLYNEQFF
CDR3nt: TGTGCCAGCAGCCAAGATTCGGGACTTTACAATGAGCAGTTCTTC

j_gene: TRBJ2-7
abundance: -
d_gene: TRBD1
v_gene: TRBV7-9
CDR3aa: CASSYYGTGGSYEQYF
CDR3nt: TGTGCCAGCAGCTATTACGGGACAGGGGGCTCGTACGAGCAGTACTTC

j_gene: TRBJ2-1
abundance: -
d_gene: -
v_gene: TRBV28
CDR3aa: CASSMHNGNEQFF
CDR3nt: TGTGCCAGCAGTATGCACAATGGGAATGAGCAGTTCTTC

j_gene: TRBJ2-3
abundance: -
d_gene: -
v_gene: TRBV28
CDR3aa: CASRFGVPDTQYF
CDR3nt: TGTGCCAGCAGATTCGGGGTACCAGATACGCAGTATTTT

j_gene: TRBJ2-3
abundance: few
d_gene: TRBD2
v_gene: TRBV7-9
CDR3aa: CASSPRTSVIDTQYF
CDR3nt: TGTGCCAGCAGCCCCCGGACTAGCGTGATAGATACGCAGTATTTT

j_gene: TRBJ2-1
abundance: -
d_gene: TRBD2
v_gene: TRBV7-3
CDR3aa: CASSLNSLTSGIHNEQFF
CDR3nt: TGTGCCAGCAGCTTAAATTCTTTAACTAGCGGGATACACAATGAGCAGTTCTTC

j_gene: TRBJ1-1
abundance: -
d_gene: -
v_gene: TRBV2
CDR3aa: CASSGLGRRNTEAFF
CDR3nt: TGTGCCAGCAGTGGCCTAGGCAGGAGAAACACTGAAGCTTTCTTT

j_gene: TRBJ2-3
abundance: -
d_gene: -
v_gene: TRBV11-2
CDR3aa: CASSSTGTDTQYF
CDR3nt: TGTGCCAGCAGCTCGACAGGCACAGATACGCAGTATTTT

j_gene: TRBJ2-5
abundance: -
d_gene: -
v_gene: TRBV20-1
CDR3aa: CSARVSPNKGTQYF
CDR3nt: TGCAGTGCTAGAGTGTCCCCTAACAAGGGGACCCAGTACTTC

j_gene: TRBJ2-7
abundance: -
d_gene: -
v_gene: TRBV7-3
CDR3aa: CASSLTGGGSLGEQYF
CDR3nt: TGTGCCAGCAGCTTAACGGGTGGAGGGAGTTTAGGCGAGCAGTACTTC

j_gene: TRBJ2-7
abundance: -
d_gene: TRBD1
v_gene: TRBV6-1
CDR3aa: CASTSRTGQISYEQYF
CDR3nt: TGTGCCAGCACCTCTCGGACAGGGCAAATCTCCTACGAGCAGTACTTC

j_gene: TRBJ1-4
abundance: -
d_gene: -
v_gene: TRBV15
CDR3aa: CATSRDLAEKLFF
CDR3nt: TGTGCCACCAGCAGAGATCTGGCTGAAAAACTGTTTTTT

j_gene: TRBJ1-4
abundance: -
d_gene: -
v_gene: TRBV27
CDR3aa: CASSLKQVGNEKLFF
CDR3nt: TGTGCCAGCAGTTTGAAACAGGTCGGGAATGAAAAACTGTTTTTT

j_gene: TRBJ1-6
abundance: -
d_gene: -
v_gene: TRBV7-2
CDR3aa: CASSLALGPLHF
CDR3nt: TGTGCCAGCAGCTTAGCGCTGGGACCCCTCCACTTT

j_gene: TRBJ2-7
abundance: -
d_gene: TRBD1
v_gene: TRBV2
CDR3aa: CASSRDSSTYEQYF
CDR3nt: TGTGCCAGCAGTCGGGACAGTTCTACGTACGAGCAGTACTTC